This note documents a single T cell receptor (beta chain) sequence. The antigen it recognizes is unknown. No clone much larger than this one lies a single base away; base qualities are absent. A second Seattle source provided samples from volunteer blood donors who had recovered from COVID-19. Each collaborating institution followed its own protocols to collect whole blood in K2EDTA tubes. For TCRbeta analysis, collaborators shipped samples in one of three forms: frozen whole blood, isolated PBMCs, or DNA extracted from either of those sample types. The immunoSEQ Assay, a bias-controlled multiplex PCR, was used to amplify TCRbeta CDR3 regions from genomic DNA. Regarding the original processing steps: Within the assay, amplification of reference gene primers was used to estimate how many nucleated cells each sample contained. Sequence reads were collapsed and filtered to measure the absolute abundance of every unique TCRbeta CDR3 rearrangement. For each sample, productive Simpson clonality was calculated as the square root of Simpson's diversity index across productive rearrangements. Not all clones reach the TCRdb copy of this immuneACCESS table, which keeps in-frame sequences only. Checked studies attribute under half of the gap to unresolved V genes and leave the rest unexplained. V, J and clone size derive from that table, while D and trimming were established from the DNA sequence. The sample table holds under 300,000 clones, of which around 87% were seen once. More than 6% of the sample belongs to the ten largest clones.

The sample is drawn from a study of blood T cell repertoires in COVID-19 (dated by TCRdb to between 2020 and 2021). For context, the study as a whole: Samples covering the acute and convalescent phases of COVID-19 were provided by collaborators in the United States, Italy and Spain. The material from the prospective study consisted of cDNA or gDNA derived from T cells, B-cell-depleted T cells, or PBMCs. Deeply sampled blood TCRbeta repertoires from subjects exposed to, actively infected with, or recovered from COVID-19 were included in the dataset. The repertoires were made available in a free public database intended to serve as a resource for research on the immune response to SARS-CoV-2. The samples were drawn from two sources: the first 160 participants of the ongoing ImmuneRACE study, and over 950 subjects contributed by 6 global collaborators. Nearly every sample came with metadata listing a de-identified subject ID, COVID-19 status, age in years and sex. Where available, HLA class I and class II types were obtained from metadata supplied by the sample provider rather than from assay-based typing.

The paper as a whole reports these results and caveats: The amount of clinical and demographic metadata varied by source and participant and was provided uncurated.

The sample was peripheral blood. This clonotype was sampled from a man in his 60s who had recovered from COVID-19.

The CDR3 in this case is CASSLGRTGREETQYF. The DNA reads as follows: TGTGCCAGCAGCTTGGGGCGGACAGGCAGGGAAGAGACCCAGTACTTC. The chain was built from TRBV5-4 and TRBJ2-5; a stretch of 7 junction bases matches TRBD1. From cysteine to phenylalanine, the CDR3 is 16 amino acids long. Of the read, only the CDR3 DNA is kept; its 48 bases are in frame from base 1. According to the germline V gene (reference sequence), CDR1 reads SGHNT and CDR2 reads YYREEE. Germline trimming: 0 bases from V, 3 bases from J; junction bases outside gene matches: 8.